This T cell receptor (beta chain) was profiled in a study of cytomegalovirus exposure and HLA in healthy donors. Whole-study context: An early data release held some 85 million unique TCRs from HLA-typed donors. Overall study results and limits: TCR beta sequences numbering 16,951 were associated with HLA alleles at 0.05 false discovery rate in a later analysis. Excluded were some V segments that proved indistinguishable, including TRBV6-2 and TRBV6-3. Cytomegalovirus-associated status was assigned to roughly 160 TCR beta chains.

A multiplex PCR was run with 60 Vbeta primers and 13 Jbeta primers. Data came from immunoSEQ multiplex PCR; TCRdb stores just in-frame clones and leaves some out. This sample lists approximately 20,000 clones; its ten largest clones have 22%. The CDR3 runs 15 residues. Germline values: CDR1 MGHRA, CDR2 YSYEKL. Notes on this clone: Its specificity is unknown.

The TCR was taken from a man in his fifties or sixties in good health and CMV-seropositive. Sequencing was carried out using PBMCs. This rearrangement joins TRBV4-1 to TRBJ2-5; possibly TRBD1 for D (5 bases). The end of the DNA is better explained by TRBJ2-7, so the J call may be wrong. The CDR3: CASSPTGPASYEQYF. CDR3 coding DNA: TGCGCCAGCAGCCCCACAGGTCCAGCTTCCTACGAGCAGTACTTC.